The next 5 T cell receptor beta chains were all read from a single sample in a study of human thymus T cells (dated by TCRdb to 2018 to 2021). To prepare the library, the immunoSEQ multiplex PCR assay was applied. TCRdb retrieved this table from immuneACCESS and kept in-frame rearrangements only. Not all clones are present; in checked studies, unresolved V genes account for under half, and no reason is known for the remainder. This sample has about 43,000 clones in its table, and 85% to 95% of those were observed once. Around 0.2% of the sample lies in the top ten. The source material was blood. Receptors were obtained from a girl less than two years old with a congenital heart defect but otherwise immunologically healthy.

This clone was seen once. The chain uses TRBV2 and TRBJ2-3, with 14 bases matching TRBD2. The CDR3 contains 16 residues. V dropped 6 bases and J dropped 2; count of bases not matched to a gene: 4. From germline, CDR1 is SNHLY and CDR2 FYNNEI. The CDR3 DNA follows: TGTGCCAGCAGACGACTAGCGGGAGGGTCCACAGATACGCAGTATTTT. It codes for CASRRLAGGSTDTQYF.

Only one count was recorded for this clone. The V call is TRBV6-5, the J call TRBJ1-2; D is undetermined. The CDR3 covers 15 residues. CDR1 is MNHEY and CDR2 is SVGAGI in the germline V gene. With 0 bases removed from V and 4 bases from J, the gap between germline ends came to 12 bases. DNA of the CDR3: TGTGCCAGCAGTTACTCCCCTGAGAGCGCCTATGGCTACACCTTC. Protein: CASSYSPESAYGYTF.

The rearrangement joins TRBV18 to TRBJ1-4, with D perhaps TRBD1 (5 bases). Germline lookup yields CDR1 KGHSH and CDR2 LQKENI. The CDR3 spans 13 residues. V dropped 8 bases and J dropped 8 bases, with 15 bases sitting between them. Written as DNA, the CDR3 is TGTGCCAGCAGCACAGGATGGCCAGAAAAACTGTTTTTT. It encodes CASSTGWPEKLFF.

Here the CDR3 reads CASSMGRLIDYEQYF. The CDR3 DNA reads TGTGCCAGTAGTATGGGGCGGCTAATTGATTACGAGCAGTACTTC. V gene TRBV19 combines with J gene TRBJ2-7; possible D gene TRBD1, 5 bases. The CDR3 has 15 residues. Germline CDR1 and CDR2: LNHDA and SQIVND (reference sequence). Between the trimmed V and J ends, which lost 3 bases and 4 bases, there was a span of 16 bases.

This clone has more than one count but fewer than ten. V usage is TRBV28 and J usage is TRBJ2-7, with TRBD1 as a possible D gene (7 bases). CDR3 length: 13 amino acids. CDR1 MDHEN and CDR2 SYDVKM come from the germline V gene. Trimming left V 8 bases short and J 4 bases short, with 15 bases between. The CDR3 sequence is CASQAGQLYEQYF. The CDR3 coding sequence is TGTGCCAGCCAGGCGGGACAGCTGTACGAGCAGTACTTC.